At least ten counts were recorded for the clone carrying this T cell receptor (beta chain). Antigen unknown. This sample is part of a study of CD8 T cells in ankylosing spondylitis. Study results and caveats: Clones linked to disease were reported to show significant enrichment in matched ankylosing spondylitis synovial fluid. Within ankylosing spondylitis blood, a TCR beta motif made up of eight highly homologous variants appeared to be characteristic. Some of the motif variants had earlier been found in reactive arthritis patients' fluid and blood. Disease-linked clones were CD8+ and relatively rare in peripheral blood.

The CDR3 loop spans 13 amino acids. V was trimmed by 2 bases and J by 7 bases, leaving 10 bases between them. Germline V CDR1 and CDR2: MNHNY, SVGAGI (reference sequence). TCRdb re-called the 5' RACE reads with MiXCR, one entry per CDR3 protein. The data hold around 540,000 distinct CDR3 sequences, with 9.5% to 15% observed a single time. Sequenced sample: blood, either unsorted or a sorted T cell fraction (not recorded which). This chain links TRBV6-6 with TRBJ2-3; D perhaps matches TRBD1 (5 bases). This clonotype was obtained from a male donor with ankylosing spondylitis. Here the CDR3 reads CASSYVTGHTQYF. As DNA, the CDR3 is TGTGCCAGCAGTTACGTTACAGGTCATACGCAGTATTTT.